These T cell receptor beta chains were read from a single sample in a study of blood T cell repertoires in COVID-19. Repertoires were generated with immunoSEQ multiplex PCR, while TCRdb's copy carries only in-frame clones and drops some. The sample records fewer than 90,000 clones, approximately 90% being singletons. Sequencing input: peripheral blood. The source of these receptors is a human donor in a cohort sampled during active COVID-19. The CDR3 runs from the conserved cysteine through the conserved F or W.

TRBJ1-3 TRBV19 CASSGGHPSSGNTIYF
TRBJ1-5 TRBV7-2 CASSLYSPNQPQHF
TRBJ2-2 TRBV5-1 CASSLDGTGAGGELFF
TRBJ2-1 TRBV4-2 CASSQEESSYNEQFF
TRBJ2-1 TRBV19 CASSLGLADYNEQFF
TRBJ2-7 TRBV19 CASSIGVSGAYEQYF
TRBJ2-2 TRBV4-2 CASSRSGGSRETGELFF
TRBJ1-6 TRBV19 CASSIDSVFGGNWNSPLHF
TRBJ2-2 TRBV7-2 CASSFGLAETGELFF
TRBJ2-1 TRBV21-1 CASSNGAGGYNEQFF
TRBJ2-3 TRBV6-5 CASRLGQETDTQYF
TRBJ2-1 TRBV28 CASSSRTATSYNEQFF
TRBJ2-3 TRBV4-2 CASSQEGRDSTDTQYF
TRBJ1-6 TRBV11-2 CASSLSGSYNSPLHF
TRBJ2-1 TRBV28 CASSILGPSGNYNEQFF
TRBJ2-2 TRBV19 CASSAETANTGELFF
TRBJ2-1 TRBV7-8 CASSFPLAEGVYNEQFF
TRBJ1-2 TRBV30 CAWSVAWGDGYTF
TRBJ2-3 TRBV27 CASSLAGTVDTQYF
TRBJ2-5 TRBV19 CASSTTGTGVHQETQYF
TRBJ2-1 TRBV5-1 CASSLEATGALGTYNEQFF
TRBJ2-3 TRBV7-6 CASSLPRGPSGDTDTQYF
TRBJ1-1 TRBV3-1/TRBV3-2 CASSQVGQGAEAFF
TRBJ2-3 TRBV15 CATSRDRRGNTDTQYF
TRBJ2-7 TRBV11-2 CASSFTGNPYEQYF
TRBJ2-5 TRBV7-9 CASRSQAETQYF
TRBJ1-1 TRBV6-5 CASSSRQGKAFF
TRBJ1-4 TRBV10-3 CAISVTAEDEKLFF
TRBJ2-2 TRBV15 CATSTGLAGDPGELFF
TRBJ1-5 TRBV19 CATSGTGSQPQHF
TRBJ2-7 TRBV10-3 CAISVSQGSYEQYF
TRBJ2-7 TRBV3-1/TRBV3-2 CASSRQGVYEQYF
TRBJ2-7 TRBV2 CASRPTLAMHYEQYF
TRBJ1-1 TRBV5-3 CARSCTGRGTEAFF
TRBJ2-4 TRBV5-5 CASSLRTGDGKNIQYF
TRBJ1-2 TRBV3-1/TRBV3-2 CASSFSQGAYGYTF
TRBJ1-5 TRBV7-2 CASSRTGDRQPQHF
TRBJ2-3 TRBV3-1/TRBV3-2 CASSPGLAAKPSTDTQYF
TRBJ2-1 TRBV19 CASSPSGEFPYNEQFF
TRBJ2-5 TRBV30 CAWSGRGGREAQYF
TRBJ2-3 TRBV28 CASSLLQGSSTDTQYF
TRBJ1-1 TRBV24-1 CATAQTGGTEAFF
TRBJ2-7 TRBV6-5 CASSYAAHVGGNEQYF
TRBJ2-7 TRBV27 CASGPGQLYEQYF
TRBJ2-5 TRBV12-5 CASAKGTRGGVETQYF
TRBJ1-1 TRBV3-1/TRBV3-2 CASSQEDREAFF
TRBJ2-1 TRBV25-1 CASSESDYEQFF
TRBJ2-7 TRBV4-1 CASSQGYPGGQGAPEQYF
TRBJ1-2 TRBV27 CASSLSGAGNGYTF
TRBJ2-1 TRBV5-1 CASSLAPGLGSYNEQFF
TRBJ2-1 TRBV9 CASSVVGGSLYNEQFF
TRBJ1-1 TRBV19 CASSKGARNTEAFF
TRBJ2-3 TRBV5-6 CASSFGAGEADTQYF
TRBJ1-1 TRBV25-1 CASIGDTEAFF